These T cell receptor beta chains were read from a single sample in a study of cytomegalovirus exposure and HLA in healthy donors. Repertoires were generated with immunoSEQ multiplex PCR, while TCRdb's copy carries only in-frame clones and drops some. The repertoire consists of roughly 140,000 clones, with roughly nine tenths occurring once and the leading ten covering 3.3%. The sequenced material came from PBMCs. The receptor set was obtained from a woman younger than 30 in good health and CMV-seropositive. The CDR3 runs from the conserved cysteine through the conserved F or W. A D gene is named only where the DNA matches it firmly.

>TRBV5-1|TRBJ1-5|TRBD1
TGCGCCAGCAGCTTGGGACCCACAGGGGGGCGCATCCGCAATCAGCCCCAGCATTTT
CASSLGPTGGRIRNQPQHF
>TRBV29-1|TRBJ2-1|TRBD1
TGCAGCGTTGAAGAAATAAGGCGACAGGGGAATGTTAAGCAGTTCTTC
CSVEEIRRQGNVKQFF
>TRBV30|TRBJ2-7|TRBD1
TGTGCCTGGAATTACCCGGGACAGGGGGCTTACGAGCAGTACTTC
CAWNYPGQGAYEQYF
>TRBV4-1|TRBJ2-3|.
TGCGCCAGCAGCCAAGGAACAGCCACAGATACGCAGTATTTT
CASSQGTATDTQYF
>TRBV11-3|TRBJ2-3|TRBD2
TGTGCCAGCAGCGTGGGACTAGCGGGCCCCACAGATACGCAGTATTTT
CASSVGLAGPTDTQYF
>TRBV30|TRBJ2-5|.
TGTGCCTGGAGTGTACAGGGTCTAAAGACCCAGTACTTC
CAWSVQGLKTQYF
>TRBV30|TRBJ2-1|.
TGTGCCTGGACTTACAGGAATGAGCAGTTCTTC
CAWTYRNEQFF
>TRBV27|TRBJ1-4|.
TGTGCCAGCAGTTTTGGTAGTCTCAATGAAAAACTGTTTTTT
CASSFGSLNEKLFF
>TRBV19|TRBJ2-1|TRBD2
TGTGCCAGTAGTATCCAGGGACTATCCTACAATGAGCAGTTCTTC
CASSIQGLSYNEQFF
>TRBV6-1|TRBJ1-4|.
TGTGCCATCACTCGGGAAGGACGTGAAAAACTGTTTTTT
CAITREGREKLFF
>TRBV6-1|TRBJ2-2|TRBD1
TGTGCCAGCAGGCCACAGGGGGCTGGGACCGGGGAGCTGTTTTTT
CASRPQGAGTGELFF
>TRBV7-2|TRBJ1-3|TRBD1
TGTGCCAGCAGCTTAGAGTCCGGGACAGGGGCCACCATATATTTT
CASSLESGTGATIYF
>TRBV2|TRBJ2-1|.
TGTGCCAGCACTCAGGACAGGGGACTAGTAGACAATGAGCAGTTCTTC
CASTQDRGLVDNEQFF
>TRBV18|TRBJ1-2|.
TGTGCCAGCTCACCACAGGGGAACTATGGCTACACCTTC
CASSPQGNYGYTF
>TRBV25-1|TRBJ1-1|.
TGTGCCAGCAGTGAATTCACGGGGACTGAAGCTTTCTTT
CASSEFTGTEAFF
>TRBV27|TRBJ2-1|.
TGTGCCAGCAGCCGGGTAGGAGTCAATGAGCAGTTCTTC
CASSRVGVNEQFF
>TRBV5-1|TRBJ2-7|TRBD1
TGCGCCAGCAGCTTCGGGACAGGGGCCTACGAGCAGTACTTC
CASSFGTGAYEQYF
>TRBV9|TRBJ1-2|.
TGTGCCAGCAGCGTAGCATCAGGGAACTATGGCTACACCTTC
CASSVASGNYGYTF